A single sample is the source of the 11 T cell receptor beta chains below, sequenced in a study of CD8 T cells in ankylosing spondylitis. Study-wide points: A TCR beta motif made of fewer than 10 highly homologous variants seemed typical of ankylosing spondylitis blood.

TCRdb re-analysed the 5' RACE reads in MiXCR, keeping a single row per CDR3 protein. The sample shows approximately 150,000 distinct CDR3 sequences, roughly a sixth of them seen only once. The antigens of these receptors remain unknown. Sequencing was carried out using blood, either unsorted or a sorted T cell fraction (not recorded which). The receptors here all came from a male donor with ankylosing spondylitis.

This clonotype has a handful of counts. The chain has TRBV20-1 and TRBJ1-1; tentatively, D is TRBD1 (5 bases). Germline CDR1 DFQATT, CDR2 SNEGSKA (reference sequence). The CDR3 loop spans 14 amino acids. Deletions cut 5 bases from V and 4 bases from J, with 17 bases between. This CDR3 is CSAPEGPVLTEAFF. The CDR3 DNA sequence: TGCAGTGCTCCCGAGGGACCGGTTCTCACTGAAGCTTTCTTT.

The chain employs TRBV15 and TRBJ2-2, with unresolved D. This CDR3 has 12 amino acids. Germline CDR1 reads LNHNV; CDR2 reads YYDKDF (reference sequence). V was clipped by 0 bases and J by 7 bases, with 3 bases between them. CDR3 sequence reads: CATSREGGELFF. The CDR3 DNA reads TGTGCCACCAGCAGAGAGGGCGGGGAGCTGTTTTTT.

The CDR3 is CASSLAGGEAFF. In DNA form, the CDR3 reads TGCGCCAGCAGCTTGGCAGGGGGGGAAGCTTTCTTT. J is TRBJ1-1 and V is TRBV5-1, with 7 nucleotides matching TRBD1. Germline CDR1 reads SGHRS; CDR2 reads YFSETQ. With 0 bases clipped from V and 8 bases from J, the junction kept 1 base outside the gene matches. There are 12 residues in the CDR3.

This clonotype was seen a few times. The V gene is TRBV7-2, the J gene TRBJ2-1; D gene uncertain. The CDR3 sequence is 13 residues long. Deletions cut 1 base from V and 5 bases from J, with 6 bases between. Germline V gene lookup returns CDR1 SGHTA and CDR2 FQGNSA. In DNA form, the CDR3 reads TGTGCCAGCAGCTTAGTGGCAGACAATGAGCAGTTCTTC. This sequence encodes CASSLVADNEQFF. Variable domain in full (rest from reference TRBV7-2 and TRBJ2-1): GAGVSQSPSNKVTEKGKDVELRCDPISGHTALYWYRQSLGQGLEFLIYFQGNSAPDKSGLPSDRFSAERTGGSVSTLTIQRTQQEDSAVYLCASSLVADNEQFFGPGTRLTVL.

This clonotype was observed a handful of times. The V gene is TRBV27, the J gene TRBJ2-3; the D is unclear. Germline CDR1 is MNHEY and CDR2 is SMNVEV (reference sequence). CDR3 size: 13 residues. Trimming shortened V by 3 bases and J by 4 bases, and 8 bases separated the two germline ends. Here the CDR3 DNA reads TGTGCCAGCAGTTTCTTCGTCGCAGATACGCAGTATTTT. It is translated as CASSFFVADTQYF.

The rearrangement joins TRBV27 to TRBJ2-2; D possibly corresponds to TRBD1 (5 bases). V shed 7 bases and J shed 6 bases, with 9 bases lying between them. Germline assignment: CDR1 MNHEY and CDR2 SMNVEV (reference sequence). The CDR3 covers 12 residues. Here the CDR3 reads CASTDSPGELFF. The CDR3 DNA reads TGTGCCAGCACCGACAGCCCCGGGGAGCTGTTTTTT.

The V and J genes are TRBV7-9 and TRBJ1-1; unclear D gene. The V gene's germline CDR1 is SEHNR and CDR2 FQNEAQ (reference sequence). Trimming took off 5 bases at V and 7 bases at J, with 11 bases between the two ends. The length of the CDR3 is 12 residues. Written as DNA, the CDR3 is TGTGCCAGCAGCCTCTCAGGAGATGAAGCTTTCTTT. It specifies CASSLSGDEAFF.

The chain carries TRBV15 and TRBJ2-3; no reliable D call. V lost 1 base, J lost 3 bases, and 8 bases lay in between. Germline V gene lookup returns CDR1 LNHNV and CDR2 YYDKDF (reference sequence). CDR3 size: 14 residues. The CDR3 bases are TGTGCCACCAGCAGAGCGGGTTTAACAGATACGCAGTATTTT. Translation: CATSRAGLTDTQYF.

This clonotype was detected many times. The chain combines TRBV6-5 with TRBJ2-1, with 8 bases lining up with TRBD2. Germline V gene data show CDR1 as MNHEY and CDR2 as SVGAGI. This CDR3 region has 15 residues. The V segment lost 2 bases and the J segment 6 bases; nucleotides outside the gene matches: 6. CDR3 coding DNA: TGTGCCAGCAGTTACGATGCGGGAGGAGGCAATGAGCAGTTCTTC. Translated, it gives CASSYDAGGGNEQFF.

V and J are TRBV25-1 and TRBJ1-1; no firm D call. Between the trimmed V and J ends, which lost 4 bases and 0 bases, there was a span of 12 bases. This CDR3 comprises 15 residues. Germline V gene data show CDR1 as MGHDK and CDR2 as SYGVNS. CDR3 amino acids: CASSGPGPVNTEAFF. The CDR3 coding sequence is TGTGCCAGCAGTGGTCCTGGGCCGGTGAACACTGAAGCTTTCTTT.

The chain joins TRBV4-2 to TRBJ2-3; no reliable D call. V lost 1 base and J 7 bases, leaving 21 bases between the germline ends. Looked up from germline, CDR1 is LGHNA and CDR2 is YNFKEQ. The CDR3 loop spans 17 amino acids. The CDR3 DNA is TGTGCCAGCAGCCAAGTAGGGTCCTGGACCCACAGTAATACGCAGTATTTT. Encoded protein: CASSQVGSWTHSNTQYF.